This T cell receptor beta chain was profiled in a study of cytomegalovirus exposure and HLA in healthy donors. Study as a whole: Unique TCRs from HLA-typed donors, about 78 million of them, were held in an early data release.

13 Jbeta primers and 60 Vbeta primers were used for the PCR. Clones were read by immunoSEQ multiplex PCR, and TCRdb kept only the in-frame ones, dropping some. The sample has 100,000 or so clones; around 78% are singletons. Sequencing used PBMCs. This TCR was sampled from a woman aged 40 to 50 in good health and CMV-seropositive.

The CDR3, as DNA: TGTGCCAGCAGCCGTTCGGGCATCGGGACAGTCGGAAACACCATATATTTT. Its protein is CASSRSGIGTVGNTIYF. The V call is TRBV7-2, the J call TRBJ1-3; 7 nucleotides align to TRBD1. The CDR3 is 17 amino acids. Germline V gene lookup returns CDR1 SGHTA and CDR2 FQGNSA. Germline trimming cut 5 bases from V and 4 bases from J; bases unmatched to any gene: 14.